This section outlines one TCR beta chain sequence together with its context. The antigen it binds to is not known. It has no much larger one-base neighbor in the sample; base qualities were not kept. Spanning cysteine to phenylalanine, the CDR3 consists of 14 amino acids. The only DNA kept is the CDR3, 42 bases in frame from the first base. V is clipped by 1 base and J by 1 base, and the sequence between their germline boundaries is 7 bases long. Per the germline V gene (reference sequence), SGHAT is the CDR1 and FQDESV is the CDR2. High-throughput TCR profiling via ImmunoSEQ was performed on the approximately 90 tumor samples. The original methods were these. To measure repertoire diversity, the metrics used were richness (unique productive sequences), clonality, evenness and relatedness, and the Bhattacharyya coefficient was used to assess similarity between samples. A sensitivity analysis excluded TCRs with fewer than two reads and gave consistent conclusions. Here the immuneACCESS table is served through TCRdb, limited to in-frame sequences with V and J called. Missing clones are a known gap in these copies; in checked studies unresolved V genes cover under half, and the rest lacks a known reason. The V and J calls and clone size come from that table; D and trimming were worked out from the DNA. Across this sample there are approximately 2,000 clones, with under 80% seen only once. Of the sample, about an eighth falls within the top ten clones.

The data were taken from a study of high-grade serous ovarian cancer treatment subgroups (TCRdb year 2021). A note on the overall study: On average, sequencing produced about 15,000 reads and 6,500 to 9,000 unique TCR beta rearrangements for each sample. Under a laparoscopic triage algorithm, patients with high-grade serous ovarian cancer were grouped by complete gross resection or by neoadjuvant chemotherapy response, and the study profiled the TCR beta repertoires of these patients. Each patient contributed one primary tumor and two metastatic tumor samples, giving 75 to 95 samples in total. Of the approximately 30 patients in the cohort, around ten had no residual disease after primary surgery (R0), around ten were excellent NACT responders, and around ten were poor NACT responders. What the authors observed across the whole study: Tumors from the same patient had repertoire similarity ranging from 0.11 to 0.79, while tumors from different patients showed almost no similarity. TCR clonal relatedness correlated positively with neoantigen level and, by trend, with copy number variation and mutation load from whole-genome sequencing. TCR repertoire analyses were focused on CDR3, and CDR1 and CDR2 were not analyzed. Because bulk tumor TCR sequencing provided no spatial information, insight into HGSC tumor complexity and diversity was limited.

The tumor samples were collected prior to definitive surgery or chemotherapy. Genomic DNA was extracted by the MD Anderson Biospecimen Extraction Resource, and TCR sequencing was done by the MD Anderson Cancer Genomics Laboratory. Sequencing was done on a sample of tumor tissue. Recombination linked TRBV11-1 to TRBJ1-1; TRBD1 is possibly the D segment (5 matching bases). The TCR originated in a human donor with high-grade serous ovarian cancer. Here the CDR3 is given as CASSLGRENTEAFF. The sequence in DNA is TGTGCCAGCAGCTTAGGCAGGGAGAACACTGAAGCTTTCTTT.